The rows below give T cell receptor beta chains drawn from one sample of a study of tumor-infiltrating lymphocytes in primary liver carcinoma. TCRdb reprocessed the multiplex PCR reads with MiXCR, giving one entry per CDR3 protein. The table shows 150,000 to 200,000 distinct CDR3 sequences, with 65% occurring only once. The specimen was peripheral blood. The receptor source for this set is a woman aged 55 to 70 with primary liver carcinoma and hepatitis B virus infection. Each CDR3 is given with its conserved first and last residue. Fields, in order: J gene, D gene, V gene, clone size, CDR3 protein, CDR3 DNA. A D gene is named only where the DNA matches it firmly. Only part of the rows carry a size: once, few, many, or a class if the clone is expanded.

j_gene: TRBJ2-2; d_gene: NA; v_gene: TRBV11-2; abundance: many; CDR3aa: CASSLVSGHGELFF; CDR3nt: TGTGCCAGCAGCTTAGTCTCGGGTCACGGGGAGCTGTTTTTT
j_gene: TRBJ2-4; d_gene: TRBD1; v_gene: TRBV5-1; abundance: NA; CDR3aa: CASSAGQGLAKNIQYF; CDR3nt: TGCGCCAGCAGCGCGGGACAGGGTTTAGCCAAAAACATTCAGTACTTC
j_gene: TRBJ2-5; d_gene: NA; v_gene: TRBV11-2; abundance: NA; CDR3aa: CASSLDWTSLETKYF; CDR3nt: TGTGCCAGCAGCTTAGACTGGACATCTTTGGAGACCAAGTACTTC
j_gene: TRBJ2-1; d_gene: TRBD2; v_gene: TRBV11-2; abundance: NA; CDR3aa: CISSGRTSASSYNEHFF; CDR3nt: TGTATCAGCAGCGGACGGACTAGCGCCAGCTCCTACAATGAGCATTTCTTC
j_gene: TRBJ2-6; d_gene: NA; v_gene: TRBV6-2/TRBV6-3; abundance: NA; CDR3aa: CASSYAGLSGANVLTF; CDR3nt: TGTGCCAGTAGTTACGCGGGACTCTCTGGGGCCAACGTCCTGACTTTC
j_gene: TRBJ2-2; d_gene: TRBD2; v_gene: TRBV11-2; abundance: NA; CDR3aa: CASSITGTSVPQELFF; CDR3nt: TGTGCCAGCAGCATCACCGGGACTAGCGTGCCCCAGGAGCTGTTTTTT
j_gene: TRBJ2-5; d_gene: NA; v_gene: TRBV7-3; abundance: once; CDR3aa: CASSLHQSETQCF; CDR3nt: TGTGCCAGCAGCTTACATCAGAGCGAGACCCAGTGCTTC
j_gene: TRBJ2-1; d_gene: TRBD2; v_gene: TRBV30; abundance: few; CDR3aa: CAWDGGLAGDLNEQFF; CDR3nt: TGTGCCTGGGATGGGGGACTAGCGGGAGACCTCAATGAGCAGTTCTTC
j_gene: TRBJ2-1; d_gene: TRBD2; v_gene: TRBV7-8; abundance: NA; CDR3aa: CVSSLIGEGNEQFF; CDR3nt: TGTGTCAGCAGCTTAATCGGGGAGGGAAATGAGCAGTTCTTC
j_gene: TRBJ2-3; d_gene: NA; v_gene: TRBV29-1; abundance: once; CDR3aa: CSADCGISTDTQYF; CDR3nt: TGCAGCGCCGACTGCGGGATTAGCACAGATACGCAGTATTTT
j_gene: TRBJ2-2; d_gene: TRBD2; v_gene: TRBV6-6; abundance: many; CDR3aa: CASTKLAGDGELFF; CDR3nt: TGTGCCAGCACAAAGCTAGCGGGAGACGGGGAGCTGTTTTTT
j_gene: TRBJ1-6; d_gene: NA; v_gene: TRBV5-1; abundance: NA; CDR3aa: CASSPGTRGANSPLHF; CDR3nt: TGCGCCAGCAGCCCGGGGACCCGCGGGGCTAATTCACCCCTCCACTTT
j_gene: TRBJ2-7; d_gene: TRBD1; v_gene: TRBV29-1; abundance: NA; CDR3aa: CSVNTGGVYYF; CDR3nt: TGCAGCGTAAATACAGGGGGCGTGTATTACTTC
j_gene: TRBJ2-7; d_gene: NA; v_gene: TRBV14; abundance: NA; CDR3aa: CASSQFESLPYEQYF; CDR3nt: TGTGCCAGCAGCCAATTCGAATCCCTACCCTACGAGCAGTACTTC
j_gene: TRBJ2-7; d_gene: NA; v_gene: TRBV11-2; abundance: few; CDR3aa: CASNLGDSRYEQYF; CDR3nt: TGTGCCAGCAACTTAGGTGACTCGCGCTACGAGCAGTACTTC
j_gene: TRBJ1-6; d_gene: TRBD1; v_gene: TRBV9; abundance: NA; CDR3aa: CASSGWTGGGYNSPLHF; CDR3nt: TGTGCCAGCAGCGGTTGGACAGGGGGTGGATATAATTCACCCCTCCACTTT
j_gene: TRBJ2-2; d_gene: NA; v_gene: TRBV11-2; abundance: NA; CDR3aa: CASSLRRAHTGELFF; CDR3nt: TGTGCCAGCAGCTTACGCAGGGCTCACACTGGGGAGCTGTTTTTT
j_gene: TRBJ2-7; d_gene: TRBD2; v_gene: TRBV5-6; abundance: NA; CDR3aa: CASSLFELAVYEHYF; CDR3nt: TGTGCCAGCAGCCTGTTTGAACTAGCGGTCTACGAGCATTACTTC
j_gene: TRBJ2-3; d_gene: NA; v_gene: TRBV11-2; abundance: NA; CDR3aa: CASRIGGDTQYF; CDR3nt: TGTGCCAGCAGAATAGGGGGAGATACGCAGTATTTT
j_gene: TRBJ2-5; d_gene: TRBD2; v_gene: TRBV7-9; abundance: NA; CDR3aa: CASSRAGGGQETQYF; CDR3nt: TGTGCCAGCAGTAGAGCGGGGGGGGGGCAAGAGACCCAGTACTTC
j_gene: TRBJ2-7; d_gene: NA; v_gene: TRBV11-2; abundance: NA; CDR3aa: CASSLWAGDSYEQYF; CDR3nt: TGTGCCAGCAGCCTGTGGGCAGGCGACTCCTACGAGCAGTACTTC
j_gene: TRBJ2-4; d_gene: NA; v_gene: TRBV11-3; abundance: NA; CDR3aa: CASGLEGPAKNIQYF; CDR3nt: TGTGCCAGCGGCTTGGAAGGGCCAGCCAAAAACATTCAGTACTTC
j_gene: TRBJ1-1; d_gene: NA; v_gene: TRBV6-1; abundance: NA; CDR3aa: CAGSESTGVNTEAFF; CDR3nt: TGTGCCGGCAGTGAGTCGACGGGGGTTAACACTGAAGCTTTCTTT
j_gene: TRBJ1-1; d_gene: TRBD1; v_gene: TRBV5-5; abundance: many; CDR3aa: CASSLRRTGGAYTEAFF; CDR3nt: TGTGCCAGCAGCCTTCGAAGGACAGGGGGCGCGTACACTGAAGCTTTCTTT
j_gene: TRBJ2-2; d_gene: NA; v_gene: TRBV10-2; abundance: few; CDR3aa: CTSTGSANTGELFF; CDR3nt: TGCACCAGCACCGGAAGCGCGAACACCGGGGAGCTGTTTTTT
j_gene: TRBJ2-3; d_gene: NA; v_gene: TRBV4-1; abundance: many; CDR3aa: CASSQAGSASTDTQYF; CDR3nt: TGCGCCAGCAGCCAAGCGGGATCGGCTAGCACAGATACGCAGTATTTT
j_gene: TRBJ1-1; d_gene: NA; v_gene: TRBV28; abundance: NA; CDR3aa: CASIPGGWNTEAFF; CDR3nt: TGTGCCAGCATCCCGGGGGGATGGAACACTGAAGCTTTCTTT
j_gene: TRBJ1-4; d_gene: NA; v_gene: TRBV12-3/TRBV12-4; abundance: NA; CDR3aa: CACSFSSTFATNEKLFF; CDR3nt: TGTGCCTGCAGTTTTTCATCCACTTTCGCAACTAATGAAAAACTGTTTTTT
j_gene: TRBJ2-5; d_gene: NA; v_gene: TRBV11-2; abundance: NA; CDR3aa: CPRRLFGETQYF; CDR3nt: TGTCCCAGGAGACTCTTCGGAGAGACCCAGTACTTC